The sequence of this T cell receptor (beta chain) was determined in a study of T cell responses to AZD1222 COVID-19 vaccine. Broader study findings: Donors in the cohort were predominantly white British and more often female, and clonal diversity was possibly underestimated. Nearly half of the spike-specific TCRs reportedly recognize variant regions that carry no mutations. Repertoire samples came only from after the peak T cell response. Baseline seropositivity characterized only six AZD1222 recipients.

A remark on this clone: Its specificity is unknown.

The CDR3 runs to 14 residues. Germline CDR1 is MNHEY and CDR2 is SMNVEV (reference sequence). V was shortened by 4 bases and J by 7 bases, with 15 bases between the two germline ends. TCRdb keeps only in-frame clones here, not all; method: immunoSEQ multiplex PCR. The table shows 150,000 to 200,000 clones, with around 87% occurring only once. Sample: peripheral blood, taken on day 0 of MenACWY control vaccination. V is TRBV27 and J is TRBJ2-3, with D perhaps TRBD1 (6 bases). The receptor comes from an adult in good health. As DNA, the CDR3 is TGTGCCAGCAGTTCAATACCGGGACATCATACGCAGTATTTT. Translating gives CASSSIPGHHTQYF.